This T cell receptor (beta chain) was sequenced for a study of shared clonotypes between healthy human individuals. CD4+ cells were split into CD45RA+ naive and CD45RA-negative memory subsets. Only in-frame clones appear in the TCRdb table, and some are missing; sequencing was by immunoSEQ multiplex PCR. The sample records about 710,000 clones, roughly two thirds being singletons. The ends were cut back, 5 bases at V and 5 bases at J, with 12 bases in the middle. CDR1 MNHEY and CDR2 SMNVEV come from the germline V gene (reference sequence). CDR3 length equals 13 residues. The chain employs TRBV27 and TRBJ1-2; D gene uncertain. Sequencing was performed on memory CD4+ T cells sorted from blood. Subset described: CD45RA-negative fraction. The receptor was isolated from a young woman in good health. Here the CDR3 reads CASSLYMGYGYTF. In DNA, the CDR3 is TGTGCCAGCAGTCTTTACATGGGATATGGCTACACCTTC.